This is a list of T cell receptor beta chains from one sample in a study of cytomegalovirus exposure and HLA in healthy donors. The assay was immunoSEQ multiplex PCR, and TCRdb's table has in-frame clones only and misses some. The sample lists approximately 120,000 clones; less than 80% were seen once. Sequencing input: PBMCs. Receptor source: a man in his fifties in good health and CMV-seronegative. Each CDR3 is given with its conserved first and last residue. Fields, in order: J gene, CDR3 length, V gene, CDR3 protein.

TRBJ2-7 | 14 | TRBV28 | CASSYGTGGYEQYF
TRBJ2-2 | 13 | TRBV5-1 | CASSLVGTGELFF
TRBJ1-3 | 15 | TRBV28 | CAALGGGWSGNTIYF
TRBJ1-2 | 13 | TRBV9 | CASSVATRQRHTF
TRBJ1-2 | 13 | TRBV14 | CASRAGGVYGYTF
TRBJ2-5 | 17 | TRBV5-1 | CASSLGSTGGAGETQYF
TRBJ1-5 | 12 | TRBV5-8 | CASSLAGQPQHF
TRBJ1-2 | 12 | TRBV27 | CAKTRGFGGYTF
TRBJ2-5 | 14 | TRBV6-1 | CASSARVPKETQYF
TRBJ2-2 | 14 | TRBV9 | CASSVADKPGELFF
TRBJ2-6 | 14 | TRBV30 | CAWSELVRANVLTF
TRBJ1-5 | 15 | TRBV6-5 | CASSKSGAVSQPQHF
TRBJ2-2 | 16 | TRBV9 | CASSVLSGRDTGELFF
TRBJ2-5 | 12 | TRBV29-1 | CSVESGERTQYF
TRBJ2-3 | 16 | TRBV9 | CASSVGASGITDTQYF
TRBJ1-6 | 12 | TRBV6-1 | CASSSINSPLHF
TRBJ2-3 | 14 | TRBV6-5 | CASRLGLHTDTQYF
TRBJ1-2 | 14 | TRBV6-5 | CASSLGTRHYGYTF
TRBJ2-1 | 16 | TRBV18 | CASSPTTSGSYNEQFF
TRBJ2-7 | 14 | TRBV10-1 | CASIISGTSYEQYF
TRBJ2-7 | 13 | TRBV5-4 | CASSWPQGNEQYF
TRBJ2-1 | 13 | TRBV19 | CASSIAGSNEQFF
TRBJ2-4 | 13 | TRBV4-2 | CASSQGVDKYQYF
TRBJ1-1 | 13 | TRBV4-3 | CASSQDRGTEAFF
TRBJ2-1 | 19 | TRBV19 | CASSIRLSPGQGYGNEQFF
TRBJ2-2 | 13 | TRBV9 | CASSVAVAGELFF
TRBJ1-3 | 14 | TRBV10-2 | CAVYPAGLGNTIYF
TRBJ2-1 | 14 | TRBV28 | CASRGQGFYNEQFF
TRBJ1-1 | 14 | TRBV7-8 | CASSLVRQNTEAFF
TRBJ2-1 | 17 | TRBV7-2 | CASSLDGGGNAYNEQFF
TRBJ2-7 | 15 | TRBV18 | CASSPSRGGDYEQYF
TRBJ2-1 | 13 | TRBV5-4 | CASSTGGYNEQFF
TRBJ1-2 | 14 | TRBV5-6 | CASSLGGPYYGYTF
TRBJ2-1 | 15 | TRBV19 | CASRSIAGNSDEQFF
TRBJ1-4 | 14 | TRBV5-4 | CASSLDRGNEKLFF
TRBJ2-3 | 14 | TRBV5-4 | CASSAAKGSDTQYF
TRBJ2-7 | 15 | TRBV5-6 | CASTNVRQGSYEQYF
TRBJ2-1 | 13 | TRBV6-1 | CASKVGEPNEQFF
- | 14 | TRBV9 | CASSSRTGFHEQYF
TRBJ2-5 | 16 | TRBV5-1 | CASSLVDRRTQETQYF
TRBJ1-1 | 14 | TRBV5-4 | CASSSVDRDFTAFF
TRBJ1-2 | 15 | TRBV5-5 | CASSLAGDRFYGYTF
TRBJ1-4 | 15 | TRBV9 | CASSKGQGPNEKLFF
TRBJ2-3 | 16 | TRBV5-4 | CASSTRTGTPTDTQYF
TRBJ2-2 | 17 | TRBV7-3 | CASSQPITGQSPGELFF
TRBJ2-1 | 15 | TRBV5-1 | CASSSGYRGVDEQFF
TRBJ1-6 | 14 | TRBV6-1 | CASSGARANSPLHF
TRBJ1-1 | 13 | TRBV6-1 | CASNPIGRTEAFF
TRBJ1-2 | 16 | TRBV7-9 | CASSSRTGGNNYGYTF
TRBJ1-3 | 15 | TRBV15 | CATSRAPGQGNTIYF
TRBJ2-7 | 20 | TRBV19 | CASSGGRAKGEEPRSYEQYF
TRBJ1-6 | 15 | TRBV6-5 | CASSSLKMRNSPLHF
TRBJ1-1 | 15 | TRBV7-9 | CASSPGYGGNTEAFF
TRBJ2-7 | 15 | TRBV6-5 | CASRYNRLASYEQYF
- | 14 | TRBV9 | CASSLSGGAYEQYF
TRBJ1-1 | 12 | TRBV29-1 | CSVRDGLDEAFF
TRBJ2-1 | 14 | TRBV10-3 | CAISDTGSYNEQFF
TRBJ1-4 | 14 | TRBV5-1 | CASSLGSGNEKLFF
TRBJ2-2 | 15 | TRBV11-1 | CASSSEDRGPGELFF
TRBJ1-2 | 14 | TRBV7-9 | CASSKTGTAYGYTF